These 14 T cell receptor beta chains share one sample of origin, sequenced in a study of CD4+ T cells in melanoma. Method: immunoSEQ multiplex PCR; TCRdb's copy keeps in-frame clones and lacks some. Of some 110,000 clones listed, about 90% are singletons. The sample taken for sequencing was peripheral blood. The receptors originated from a human donor with melanoma.

V and J are TRBV7-9 and TRBJ1-4, with unresolved D. The length of the CDR3 is 16 residues. Trimming took 2 bases from V and 7 from J, leaving 17 bases between them. The germline V gene has CDR1 SEHNR and CDR2 FQNEAQ (reference sequence). In DNA form, the CDR3 reads TGTGCCAGCAGCTTAAGCCTTCGGGCAGGCAGTGAAAAACTGTTTTTT. As protein: CASSLSLRAGSEKLFF.

The CDR3, as DNA: TGTGCCAGCAGCTCGGGACAGCGTATGGCGGGAGGGCGGGATGAGCAGTTCTTC. It codes for CASSSGQRMAGGRDEQFF. The rearrangement uses TRBV11-2 and TRBJ2-1; 9 nucleotides line up with TRBD2. Germline loops: CDR1 SGHAT, CDR2 FQNNGV. Trimming took 4 bases from V and 8 from J; bases not matched to a gene: 18. The length of the CDR3 is 18 residues. Supplemented by reference TRBV11-2 and TRBJ2-1, the full variable domain reads EAGVAQSPRYKIIEKRQSVAFWCNPISGHATLYWYQQILGQGPKLLIQFQNNGVVDDSQLPKDRFSAERLKGVDSTLKIQPAKLEDSAVYLCASSSGQRMAGGRDEQFFGPGTRLTVL.

To note about this clone: Other DNA sequences within the sample encode an identical CDR3. This chain connects TRBV4-1 to TRBJ2-7; D remains unclear. Trimming removed 2 bases at V and 0 bases at J, with 5 bases between. The CDR3 is 13 residues long. Per the germline V gene, CDR1 is MGHRA and CDR2 is YSYEKL. The CDR3 sequence is CASSQPDSYEQYF. The CDR3 nucleotides read TGCGCCAGCAGCCAACCCGACTCCTACGAGCAGTACTTC.

The V gene is TRBV5-4, the J gene TRBJ1-2; TRBD1 matches 7 bases. Germline CDR1 is SGHNT and CDR2 is YYREEE (reference sequence). The V and J ends lost 0 bases and 3 bases, in that order; junction bases with no gene match: 5. The CDR3 sequence is 15 residues long. The CDR3 reads CASSLGGTVYYGYTF. The CDR3 coding sequence is TGTGCCAGCAGCTTGGGTGGGACAGTCTACTATGGCTACACCTTC.

CDR3 coding DNA: TGTGCCAGCAGTTCCCACGGGGGGCTTTCCTACGAGCAGTACTTC. Translated, it gives CASSSHGGLSYEQYF. The V call is TRBV28, the J call TRBJ2-7; D possibly corresponds to TRBD2 (7 bases). Trimming removed 4 bases from V and 1 base from J, with 14 bases in between. Per germline, CDR1 MDHEN and CDR2 SYDVKM. The CDR3 is 15 residues long. The variable domain in full, with the rest retrieved from reference TRBV28 and TRBJ2-7, is DVKVTQSSRYLVKRTGEKVFLECVQDMDHENMFWYRQDPGLGLRLIYFSYDVKMKEKGDIPEGYSVSREKKERFSLILESASTNQTSMYLCASSSHGGLSYEQYFGPGTRLTVT.

In this sample, this clone turned up once. The sample holds other DNA sequences that translate to the same CDR3. The chain links TRBV7-3 to TRBJ2-5; D possibly corresponds to TRBD1 (5 bases). CDR3 size: 14 residues. Trimming left V 6 bases short and J 1 base short, with 12 bases between. Germline V gives CDR1 SGHTA, CDR2 FQGTGA. The CDR3 DNA sequence: TGTGCCAGCAGTCCAACAGGTCTCCAAGAGACCCAGTACTTC. This sequence encodes CASSPTGLQETQYF.

The chain couples TRBV10-3 to TRBJ2-1; D not certain. There are 14 residues in the CDR3. In germline, CDR1 is ENHRY, CDR2 SYGVKD. Trimming stripped 4 bases from V and 6 bases from J, with 13 bases between. DNA for the CDR3: TGTGCCATCAGTGTGAGCTCAGCCGGCAATGAGCAGTTCTTC. Amino acids: CAISVSSAGNEQFF.

In its sample, this clone was seen once. This rearrangement joins TRBV10-3 to TRBJ2-7; a possible D gene is TRBD1 (6 bases). Germline V gene data show CDR1 as ENHRY and CDR2 as SYGVKD. The CDR3 loop spans 12 amino acids. V was clipped by 6 bases and J by 6 bases, with 12 bases between them. This CDR3 reads CAISSTGSEQYF. The CDR3 DNA follows: TGTGCCATCAGCAGCACAGGGTCCGAGCAGTACTTC.

This CDR3 reads CASRRDITNEKLFF. CDR3 coding DNA: TGTGCCAGCAGACGAGACATAACTAATGAAAAACTGTTTTTT. V and J are TRBV28 and TRBJ1-4; D gene ambiguous. V was shortened by 6 bases and J by 1 base, with 9 bases between the two germline ends. Looked up from germline, CDR1 is MDHEN and CDR2 is SYDVKM. The CDR3 is 14 amino acids.

The chain links TRBV5-4 to TRBJ1-3, with 10 bases fitting TRBD1. Germline V lookup: CDR1 SGHNT, CDR2 YYREEE (reference sequence). J lost 4 bases, V lost 9 bases, and 4 bases had no gene match. The CDR3 contains 13 residues. The chain's CDR3 is CATSTGGGNTIYF. The CDR3 DNA follows: TGTGCCACGTCGACAGGGGGCGGAAACACCATATATTTT.

The chain carries TRBV9 and TRBJ2-7; 12 bases are shared with TRBD1. The V gene end was trimmed by 3 bases and the J gene end by 3 bases; junction bases not matched to a gene: 7. The CDR3 loop spans 16 amino acids. Germline loops: CDR1 SGDLS, CDR2 YYNGEE. The CDR3 spells CASSGGTGGHIYEQYF. The CDR3 DNA sequence: TGTGCCAGCAGCGGCGGGACAGGGGGCCACATCTACGAGCAGTACTTC. Using reference TRBV9 and TRBJ2-7 for the parts outside the CDR3, the full variable domain is DSGVTQTPKHLITATGQRVTLRCSPRSGDLSVYWYQQSLDQGLQFLIQYYNGEERAKGNILERFSAQQFPDLHSELNLSSLELGDSALYFCASSGGTGGHIYEQYFGPGTRLTVT.

With respect to this clone: An end of the junction does not agree with germline; a read error may underlie this. The gene calls are TRBV7-8 and TRBJ2-4; possible D gene TRBD1, 5 bases. This CDR3 is 17 amino acids long. Germline CDR1 and CDR2: SGHVS and FQNEAQ. The CDR3: CASSLARSGKPRFLLSF. The CDR3 DNA follows: TGTGCCAGCAGCTTAGCTCGGTCAGGGAAACCCAGATTTCTACTTTCCTTC.

The V and J genes are TRBV28 and TRBJ2-2, with 7 bases matching TRBD1. Trimming cost V 5 bases and J 4 bases; bases outside gene matches: 4. Germline CDR1 MDHEN, CDR2 SYDVKM. CDR3 length: 14 amino acids. This CDR3 is CASSPRTGTGELFF. In DNA, the CDR3 is TGTGCCAGCAGTCCCCGGACAGGCACCGGGGAGCTGTTTTTT.

The V and J genes are TRBV2 and TRBJ2-7; either TRBD1 or TRBD2 may fit D (7 bases each). CDR1 SNHLY and CDR2 FYNNEI come from the germline V gene. V was pared by 7 bases and J by 3 bases, with 19 bases between. This CDR3 comprises 15 residues. The CDR3 sequence is CASTTSGTAIYEQYF. DNA for the CDR3: TGTGCCAGCACCACCAGCGGGACAGCTATCTACGAGCAGTACTTC.